These 26 T cell receptor beta chains were all obtained from the same sample, sequenced in a study of T cells after yellow fever vaccination (dated by TCRdb to the late 2010s). The library was made by 5' RACE. Instrument on record: Illumina HiSeq 2500. Through fastp at Q25 and MiXCR, TCRdb rebuilt clones from the public reads, retaining in-frame beta chains. Rows are combined by CDR3 protein, so each entry shows the most common genes and DNA. The sample table contains 300,000 to 400,000 distinct CDR3 sequences; only one count was recorded for about 8.7% of them. The ten largest clones represent roughly 18% of the sample. The sample's treatment or condition label is to be understood as: live attenuated yellow fever vaccine strain. The source material was PBMCs, sampled on the day of the first yellow fever vaccination. These receptors were obtained from a man in his late teens or twenties who received the YFV17D yellow fever vaccine.

The chain recombines TRBV5-1 with TRBJ2-3; unclear D gene. Germline-derived CDR1 and CDR2 are SGHRS and YFSETQ. The CDR3 covers 15 residues. V gave up 2 bases and J gave up 1 base, with 11 bases separating them. For the CDR3, the DNA is TGCGCCAGCAGCTTCTTGGGATTCGGCACAGATACGCAGTATTTT. As protein: CASSFLGFGTDTQYF.

The chain couples TRBV7-3 to TRBJ1-2; D is unclear. This CDR3 is 17 amino acids long. Germline assignment: CDR1 SGHTA and CDR2 FQGTGA. V was shortened by 6 bases and J by 1 base, with 21 bases between the two germline ends. The CDR3 nucleotides are TGTGCCAGCAGTCTTCGCAAGCGCCCCTACCTTAACTATGGCTACACCTTC. Protein: CASSLRKRPYLNYGYTF.

The chain links TRBV19 to TRBJ2-1, with 11 bases aligning to TRBD1. The CDR3 is 16 residues long. Germline values: CDR1 LNHDA, CDR2 SQIVND (reference sequence). J gave up 6 bases and V 7 bases, and 11 bases lay outside the gene matches. This chain's CDR3 is CASKGQGTGGLNEQFF. CDR3 nucleotides: TGTGCCAGTAAGGGGCAGGGGACAGGGGGTCTCAATGAGCAGTTCTTC.

In its sample, this clonotype was seen a few times. This chain uses TRBV15 with TRBJ1-1, with 7 bases fitting TRBD1. The trim removed 6 bases at V and 1 base at J, leaving 2 bases unmatched. Germline values: CDR1 LNHNV, CDR2 YYDKDF (reference sequence). The CDR3 spans 13 residues. CDR3 bases: TGTGCCACCAGGACAGGGCAGAACACTGAAGCTTTCTTT. This gives the protein CATRTGQNTEAFF.

This clonotype appeared a few times. The chain has TRBV5-1 and TRBJ2-5; TRBD1 matches at 7 bases. The V gene's germline CDR1 is SGHRS and CDR2 YFSETQ. The V segment lost 2 bases and the J segment 2 bases; nucleotides outside the gene matches: 3. The CDR3 consists of 14 residues. The CDR3 region is CASSLTGVQETQYF. CDR3 in DNA: TGCGCCAGCAGCTTAACAGGGGTTCAAGAGACCCAGTACTTC.

This clonotype was seen only a few times. This chain connects TRBV5-1 to TRBJ2-7; TRBD1 matches 7 bases. Germline V gene sequence: CDR1 SGHRS, CDR2 YFSETQ. The trim removed 4 bases at V and 0 bases at J, leaving 4 bases unmatched. This CDR3 is built from 14 residues. The CDR3 protein is CASSMGQSSYEQYF. CDR3 in DNA: TGCGCCAGCAGCATGGGACAGAGCTCCTACGAGCAGTACTTC. Using reference TRBV5-1 and TRBJ2-7 for the parts outside the CDR3, the full variable domain is KAGVTQTPRYLIKTRGQQVTLSCSPISGHRSVSWYQQTPGQGLQFLFEYFSETQRNKGNFPGRFSGRQFSNSRSEMNVSTLELGDSALYLCASSMGQSSYEQYFGPGTRLTVT.

This clonotype was detected only a few times. The chain uses TRBV29-1 and TRBJ2-7; possible D gene TRBD2, 6 bases. The ends were cut back, 1 base at V and 0 bases at J, with 13 bases in the middle. From germline, CDR1 is SQVTM and CDR2 ANQGSEA. The CDR3 length is 15 residues. CDR3 sequence: CSVEGFAGSSYEQYF. The CDR3 DNA follows: TGCAGCGTTGAAGGCTTCGCGGGGAGCTCCTACGAGCAGTACTTC.

V and J are TRBV6-1 and TRBJ2-1, with a weak D call TRBD1 (6 bases). V lost 6 bases to trimming and J lost 0 bases, with 18 bases between them. The CDR3 totals 17 residues. Germline CDR1 reads MNHNS; CDR2 reads SASEGT. The CDR3: CASSPGWGPSSYNEQFF. The CDR3 coding sequence is TGTGCCAGCAGCCCCGGGTGGGGGCCCAGCTCCTACAATGAGCAGTTCTTC.

This clonotype was seen a handful of times. V is TRBV5-4 and J is TRBJ2-7; D remains ambiguous. The ends were cut back, 4 bases at V and 0 bases at J, with 8 bases in the middle. This CDR3 contains 13 residues. Germline values: CDR1 SGHNT, CDR2 YYREEE (reference sequence). In DNA, the CDR3 is TGTGCCAGCAGCGATGATATCTCCTACGAGCAGTACTTC. As protein: CASSDDISYEQYF.

This clonotype was seen a handful of times. The gene calls are TRBV5-5 and TRBJ1-3; TRBD1 matches 12 bases. The germline CDR1 and CDR2 sequences are SGHKS and YYEKEE (reference sequence). The CDR3 loop spans 16 amino acids. The V gene end was trimmed by 5 bases and the J gene end by 4 bases; junction bases not matched to a gene: 7. CDR3 protein: CASRPGQGAQGNTIYF. DNA for the CDR3: TGTGCCAGCAGACCGGGACAGGGGGCGCAGGGAAACACCATATATTTT.

A few counts support this clonotype. V and J are TRBV20-1 and TRBJ1-2, with D possibly TRBD1 on 6 matching bases. Germline loops: CDR1 DFQATT, CDR2 SNEGSKA (reference sequence). CDR3 length equals 22 residues. V lost 0 bases to trimming and J lost 3 bases, with 35 bases between them. The CDR3 bases are TGCAGTGCTAGAGATGTCCCTGGCAGGCTCCTCGGCGGAAGGGGGGGATACTATGGCTACACCTTC. Its translation: CSARDVPGRLLGGRGGYYGYTF.

This clonotype was seen a few times. CDR3 residues: CASSYVAGSSYEQYF. CDR3 nucleotides: TGTGCCAGCAGTTACGTAGCGGGGAGCTCCTACGAGCAGTACTTC. The chain carries TRBV27 and TRBJ2-7; 8 nucleotides agree with TRBD2. The J segment lost 0 bases and the V segment lost 4 bases, leaving 5 bases of the junction unmatched. This CDR3 spans 15 amino acids. Per the germline V gene, CDR1 is MNHEY and CDR2 is SMNVEV (reference sequence).

The chain joins TRBV7-9 to TRBJ2-5; possibly TRBD1 for D (5 bases). The germline CDR1 and CDR2 sequences are SEHNR and FQNEAQ (reference sequence). CDR3 length equals 13 residues. V shed 5 bases and J shed 4 bases, with 11 bases lying between them. The CDR3 bases are TGTGCCAGCAGCGCCCGACAGCTAGAGACCCAGTACTTC. It is translated as CASSARQLETQYF.

The chain joins TRBV3-1 to TRBJ2-7; a possible D gene is TRBD2 (5 bases). CDR3 length: 12 amino acids. CDR1 and CDR2 (germline): LGHDT, YNNKEL (reference sequence). The V end lost 1 base, the J end lost 7 bases, and 8 bases lay between the germline ends. The CDR3 sequence: CASSQGSGEQYF. The CDR3 DNA is TGTGCCAGCAGCCAAGGTTCGGGGGAGCAGTACTTC.

CDR3 sequence (DNA): TGCAGCGTTACCCTTCTAGCGGGGGGGCCGGATTTGGCAGATACGCAGTATTTT. Amino acid sequence: CSVTLLAGGPDLADTQYF. The chain links TRBV29-1 to TRBJ2-3, with TRBD2 matching 12 bases. This CDR3 has 18 amino acids. J gave up 4 bases and V 5 bases, and 16 bases lay outside the gene matches. Germline assignment: CDR1 SQVTM and CDR2 ANQGSEA.

V and J are TRBV18 and TRBJ2-5; TRBD1 aligns across 8 bases. CDR3 length: 14 residues. The germline V gene encodes CDR1 KGHSH and CDR2 LQKENI. V shed 2 bases, J shed 5 bases, and the junction held 4 bases outside the gene matches. The CDR3 DNA sequence: TGTGCCAGCTCACCAACTGACAGGGGCGAGACCCAGTACTTC. This translates into CASSPTDRGETQYF.

This clonotype was seen many times. The rearrangement uses TRBV5-1 and TRBJ2-3; D may be TRBD2 (5 bases). Trimming left V 4 bases short and J 6 bases short, with 15 bases between. CDR3 length: 14 residues. Germline assignment: CDR1 SGHRS and CDR2 YFSETQ. This CDR3 reads CASSPGPGGDTQYF. CDR3 in DNA: TGCGCCAGCAGCCCCGGACCCGGCGGGGATACGCAGTATTTT.

The chain uses TRBV19 and TRBJ2-3; tentatively, D is TRBD1 (6 bases). The CDR3 consists of 16 residues. Germline CDR1 and CDR2: LNHDA and SQIVND (reference sequence). Deletions cut 1 base from V and 0 bases from J, with 11 bases between. The CDR3 spells CASSIGPQGSTDTQYF. CDR3 nucleotide sequence: TGTGCCAGTAGTATAGGCCCACAGGGCAGCACAGATACGCAGTATTTT.

This chain links TRBV5-1 with TRBJ2-5, with a weak D call TRBD1 (5 bases). This CDR3 has 14 residues. Deletions cut 2 bases from V and 5 bases from J, with 13 bases between. The germline V gene encodes CDR1 SGHRS and CDR2 YFSETQ. CDR3 in DNA: TGCGCCAGCAGCTTTTGGGGCGCGGAGGAGACCCAGTACTTC. This encodes CASSFWGAEETQYF. The entire variable domain, with the rest obtained from reference TRBV5-1 and TRBJ2-5, is as follows: KAGVTQTPRYLIKTRGQQVTLSCSPISGHRSVSWYQQTPGQGLQFLFEYFSETQRNKGNFPGRFSGRQFSNSRSEMNVSTLELGDSALYLCASSFWGAEETQYFGPGTRLLVL.

J is TRBJ2-1 and V is TRBV28, with D perhaps matching TRBD2 (6 bases). Germline CDR1 reads MDHEN; CDR2 reads SYDVKM. V was cut by 4 bases and J by 6 bases, with 19 bases left in between. The CDR3 is 16 amino acids. CDR3 in amino acids: CASSSAALAGINEQFF. CDR3 DNA: TGTGCCAGCAGTTCAGCCGCTTTGGCGGGGATCAATGAGCAGTTCTTC. The full variable domain, its missing parts supplied by reference TRBV28 and TRBJ2-1, is DVKVTQSSRYLVKRTGEKVFLECVQDMDHENMFWYRQDPGLGLRLIYFSYDVKMKEKGDIPEGYSVSREKKERFSLILESASTNQTSMYLCASSSAALAGINEQFFGPGTRLTVL.

CDR3 protein: CASSESGGLGEQFF. The CDR3 DNA reads as TGTGCCAGCAGTGAAAGCGGGGGGTTAGGTGAGCAGTTCTTC. The chain couples TRBV6-1 to TRBJ2-1; TRBD2 matches at 9 bases. V shed 2 bases and J 9 bases; nucleotides not matched to a gene: 5. The CDR3 consists of 14 residues. The germline CDR1 and CDR2 sequences are MNHNS and SASEGT.

The sample holds a few counts of this clonotype. The rearrangement uses TRBV5-1 and TRBJ1-2, with D possibly matching TRBD1 (5 bases). This CDR3 contains 15 residues. The germline gives CDR1 SGHRS, CDR2 YFSETQ. Trimming took off 0 bases at V and 4 bases at J, with 13 bases between the two ends. The CDR3 bases are TGCGCCAGCAGCTTGGCAGGGTTTGGTGCCTATGGCTACACCTTC. It is translated as CASSLAGFGAYGYTF.

This chain links TRBV14 with TRBJ2-1; D might be TRBD2 (5 bases). The germline gives CDR1 SGHDN, CDR2 FVKESK. CDR3 size: 13 residues. V was clipped by 3 bases and J by 3 bases, with 6 bases between them. The CDR3 here is CASSHRDYNEQFF. The CDR3 DNA reads TGTGCCAGCAGCCATCGGGACTACAATGAGCAGTTCTTC.

V is TRBV6-1 and J is TRBJ1-5, with 7 nucleotides matching TRBD1. J was trimmed by 3 bases and V by 6 bases; bases with no gene match: 2. Germline V lookup: CDR1 MNHNS, CDR2 SASEGT. The CDR3 totals 13 residues. CDR3 residues: CASRTGTNQPQHF. DNA for the CDR3: TGTGCCAGCAGGACAGGGACCAATCAGCCCCAGCATTTT.

The gene calls are TRBV2 and TRBJ1-1; D gene unclear. Germline values: CDR1 SNHLY, CDR2 FYNNEI. V lost 3 bases and J lost 5, with 13 bases in between. The CDR3 length is 14 residues. CDR3 sequence: CASSERVGRTEAFF. The CDR3 DNA sequence: TGTGCCAGCAGTGAGAGGGTAGGGAGGACTGAAGCTTTCTTT.

The gene calls are TRBV10-3 and TRBJ1-6; 8 nucleotides line up with TRBD1. Germline trimming cut 11 bases from V and 9 bases from J; bases unmatched to any gene: 9. The CDR3 runs to 13 residues. Germline V gene lookup returns CDR1 ENHRY and CDR2 SYGVKD. The CDR3 DNA sequence: TGTGCCGGACAGGGAACTTTAAGTTCACCCCTCCACTTT. Residues: CAGQGTLSSPLHF.